Described below is a single TCR beta chain sequence and its context. Its antigen is as yet unknown. CDR3 length equals 11 residues. V was pared by 5 bases and J by 9 bases, with 11 bases between. CDR1 is SNHLY, CDR2 FYNNEI, per germline. The data were taken from a study of OX40 agonist ivuxolimab in advanced cancers. For the study at large: Clinicians treated patients with ivuxolimab, an agonistic anti-OX40 (CD134) antibody. In three patients, partial responses were observed, one with hepatocellular carcinoma and two with cutaneous melanoma.

Broader study findings: Antigen targets of the expanded peripheral T cells went undetermined. There was clonal expansion of CD4+ and CD8+ blood T cells by week 6 at 0.1 to 3.0 mg/kg.

The repertoire was sequenced with immunoSEQ multiplex PCR; TCRdb's copy has only in-frame clones and lacks some. Of 71,000 or so clones listed, about 81% are singletons. The specimen comprised CD4+ or CD8+ T cells sorted from blood, sampled in a trial of the OX40 agonist ivuxolimab. This TCR came from an adult with an advanced solid tumor such as melanoma, head and neck, liver or kidney cancer. The rearrangement uses TRBV2 and TRBJ2-7, with D unresolved. CDR3 protein: CASSTQELQYF. CDR3 in DNA: TGTGCCAGCAGTACCCAGGAACTGCAGTACTTC.